The 25 T cell receptor beta chains listed next were all sequenced from one sample in a study of blood T cell repertoires in COVID-19 (dated by TCRdb to the early 2020s). Library preparation used the immunoSEQ multiplex PCR assay. TCRdb re-hosts the immuneACCESS table, in-frame sequences only. Its copies lack some clones; in the studies checked, an unresolved V gene accounts for under half of them, and the cause for the rest is not known. The sample includes about 130,000 clones, with around four fifths observed a single time. The biggest ten clones account for 9.5% to 13% of the sample. Sequencing was carried out using peripheral blood. The receptor source for this set is a man in his 60s who had recovered from COVID-19.

V usage is TRBV2 and J usage is TRBJ2-7; 7 bases are shared with TRBD1. The junction had 12 bases not matched to a gene; V was cut back by 6 bases and J by 4 bases. From germline, CDR1 is SNHLY and CDR2 FYNNEI. The CDR3 is 15 residues long. The CDR3 sequence is CASSGQRTGAYEQYF. In nucleotides, the CDR3 is TGTGCCAGCAGCGGTCAAAGGACAGGAGCGTACGAGCAGTACTTC.

The rearrangement uses TRBV29-1 and TRBJ2-3; D is unclear. Germline V gives CDR1 SQVTM, CDR2 ANQGSEA. The V end was cut by 3 bases, the J end by 1 base, with 8 bases between. This CDR3 region has 13 residues. For the CDR3, the DNA is TGCAGCGTTGATCCCCGGGGCACAGATACGCAGTATTTT. Translated, it gives CSVDPRGTDTQYF.

This clone was picked up one time. The rearrangement uses TRBV27 and TRBJ1-2; 9 nucleotides align to TRBD1. The CDR3 consists of 15 residues. The ends lost 5 bases at V and 6 bases at J; junction bases unmatched: 10. From germline, CDR1 is MNHEY and CDR2 SMNVEV (reference sequence). The CDR3: CASSPRGQGSHGYTF. In DNA form, the CDR3 reads TGTGCCAGCAGTCCTCGAGGACAGGGGTCCCATGGCTACACCTTC.

The chain joins TRBV4-3 to TRBJ2-1; 7 bases agree with TRBD2. V shed 0 bases and J 3 bases; nucleotides not matched to a gene: 5. The CDR3 is made up of 16 amino acids. Germline V lookup: CDR1 LGHNA, CDR2 YSLEER. The CDR3 protein is CASSQDPSGIYNEQFF. CDR3 nucleotides: TGCGCCAGCAGCCAAGATCCGAGCGGGATCTACAATGAGCAGTTCTTC.

V is TRBV18 and J is TRBJ2-2; 8 bases map to TRBD1. The junction had 9 bases not matched to a gene; V was cut back by 4 bases and J by 5 bases. The CDR3 has 16 residues. The germline V gene has CDR1 KGHSH and CDR2 LQKENI. In nucleotides, the CDR3 is TGTGCCAGCTCACTTGATCCAGGGGGCATTACCGGGGAGCTGTTTTTT. As protein: CASSLDPGGITGELFF.

The CDR3 DNA reads as TGTGCCAGCAGCTTGGGGGAGGCGGAAAAACTGTTTTTT. This encodes CASSLGEAEKLFF. The chain couples TRBV7-9 to TRBJ1-4; D is possibly TRBD1 (5 bases). Trimming shortened V by 3 bases and J by 8 bases, and 10 bases separated the two germline ends. This CDR3 has 13 amino acids. Germline loops: CDR1 SEHNR, CDR2 FQNEAQ (reference sequence).

The DNA of the CDR3 is TGCGCCAGCAGCTTGGATGGTCAGGGCCCCGAGAAACTGTTTTTT. Its protein is CASSLDGQGPEKLFF. The chain links TRBV5-1 to TRBJ1-4, with D tentatively TRBD1 (5 bases). CDR3 size: 15 residues. The V gene lost 0 bases and the J gene lost 11 bases, with 17 bases spanning the gap. From germline, CDR1 is SGHRS and CDR2 YFSETQ.

The rearrangement links TRBV15 to TRBJ2-1; D may be TRBD2 (6 bases). Germline lookup yields CDR1 LNHNV and CDR2 YYDKDF (reference sequence). Trimming pared 0 bases from V and 0 bases from J, leaving 12 bases between. The CDR3 is 17 residues long. The CDR3 sequence: CATSRDGDFSSYNEQFF. The CDR3 DNA reads as TGTGCCACCAGCAGAGACGGGGACTTTAGCTCCTACAATGAGCAGTTCTTC.

This clone was counted between two and nine times. The chain uses TRBV24-1 and TRBJ2-2; the match to TRBD1 covers 9 bases. The V gene end was trimmed by 4 bases and the J gene end by 4 bases; junction bases not matched to a gene: 9. Germline V CDR1 and CDR2: KGHDR, SFDVKD. CDR3 length: 17 residues. The CDR3 region is CATSDPTDRGITGELFF. The CDR3, as DNA: TGTGCCACCAGTGACCCAACTGACAGGGGGATCACCGGGGAGCTGTTTTTT.

The CDR3 here is CASTPEEVVDEQYF. CDR3 sequence (DNA): TGTGCCAGCACCCCAGAGGAGGTCGTGGACGAGCAGTACTTC. The chain has TRBV6-5 and TRBJ2-7; a weak D match, TRBD2 (5 bases). The germline V gene encodes CDR1 MNHEY and CDR2 SVGAGI. The CDR3 loop spans 14 amino acids. The germline V and J ends were trimmed by 7 bases and 5 bases, with 18 bases remaining between them.

This clone was recorded a few times. Relative to the germline gene, one junction end is altered; a read error may explain this. The V gene is TRBV7-7, the J gene TRBJ2-5; tentatively, D is TRBD1 or TRBD2 (6 bases each). The germline V gene has CDR1 SSHAT and CDR2 FNYEAQ (reference sequence). The CDR3 length is 16 residues. Written as DNA, the CDR3 is TGTGCTAGCAGCTTAGGGAGGACAGTTAATCAAGAGACCCAGTACTTC. It yields the protein CASSLGRTVNQETQYF.

This rearrangement joins TRBV5-5 to TRBJ1-3; D unclear. The CDR3 contains 17 residues. The V end was cut by 0 bases, the J end by 2 bases, with 15 bases between. The germline gives CDR1 SGHKS, CDR2 YYEKEE (reference sequence). The CDR3 DNA follows: TGTGCCAGCAGCTTGGGGACTGGCTCGGGTACTGGAAACACCATATATTTT. Protein: CASSLGTGSGTGNTIYF.

V and J are TRBV5-1 and TRBJ1-2, with a tentative D call TRBD1 (5 bases). The V and J ends lost 0 bases and 3 bases respectively, with 15 bases between them. The CDR3 has 16 amino acids. Germline V gene lookup returns CDR1 SGHRS and CDR2 YFSETQ. CDR3 residues: CASSLALGRVDYGYTF. The CDR3 coding sequence is TGCGCCAGCAGCTTGGCCTTGGGCAGGGTGGACTATGGCTACACCTTC.

The gene calls are TRBV6-1 and TRBJ1-1, with no clear D. This CDR3 is built from 13 residues. Germline V lookup: CDR1 MNHNS, CDR2 SASEGT. Deletions cut 1 base from V and 5 bases from J, with 8 bases between. CDR3 sequence (DNA): TGTGCCAGCAGTGAAGGACTGACGACTGAAGCTTTCTTT. Its protein is CASSEGLTTEAFF.

The chain is built from TRBV29-1 and TRBJ1-1, with D possibly matching TRBD1 (6 bases). The CDR3 loop spans 12 amino acids. Deletions cut 6 bases from V and 1 base from J, with 9 bases between. Per the germline V gene, CDR1 is SQVTM and CDR2 is ANQGSEA. The CDR3 reads CSVRGGNTEAFF. CDR3 bases: TGCAGCGTGAGGGGGGGGAACACTGAAGCTTTCTTT.

The chain has TRBV15 and TRBJ1-2, with 9 bases that match TRBD1. Germline assignment: CDR1 LNHNV and CDR2 YYDKDF (reference sequence). The V segment lost 5 bases and the J segment 2 bases; nucleotides outside the gene matches: 6. There are 15 residues in the CDR3. CDR3 nucleotide sequence: TGTGCCACCAGCGGGGGACAGGGACAAAACTATGGCTACACCTTC. This translates into CATSGGQGQNYGYTF. Full variable domain (missing parts from reference TRBV15 and TRBJ1-2): DAMVIQNPRYQVTQFGKPVTLSCSQTLNHNVMYWYQQKSSQAPKLLFHYYDKDFNNEADTPDNFQSRRPNTSFCFLDIRSPGLGDTAMYLCATSGGQGQNYGYTFGSGTRLTVV.

This clone was observed a handful of times. The gene calls are TRBV27 and TRBJ2-7; D possibly corresponds to TRBD2 (6 bases). V lost 6 bases and J 7 bases, leaving 16 bases between the germline ends. CDR1 is MNHEY, CDR2 SMNVEV, per germline (reference sequence). This CDR3 contains 13 residues. The CDR3 sequence is CASRRDSILEQYF. CDR3 nucleotide sequence: TGTGCCAGCAGGCGGGACTCCATTTTGGAGCAGTACTTC.

The rearrangement uses TRBV21-1 and TRBJ2-1; the table's D call, TRBD2, was not checked against the DNA. TRBV21-1 is described as a pseudogene. CDR3 length: 18 amino acids. The CDR3 DNA is TGTGCCAGCAGCAAAGGAGGGCTAGCGGGAGTGGGCTACAATGAGCAGTTCTTC. It is translated as CASSKGGLAGVGYNEQFF.

This chain connects TRBV24-1 to TRBJ2-5; 7 bases are a match to TRBD2. Germline values: CDR1 KGHDR, CDR2 SFDVKD. Trimming cost V 5 bases and J 3 bases; bases outside gene matches: 8. The CDR3 runs 15 residues. CDR3 residues: CATSAGGQPEETQYF. CDR3 DNA: TGTGCCACCAGTGCGGGAGGCCAACCTGAAGAGACCCAGTACTTC.

This clone was seen only once. The rearrangement links TRBV5-6 to TRBJ2-1, with 7 bases aligning to TRBD2. This CDR3 spans 15 amino acids. The germline V gene has CDR1 SGHDT and CDR2 YYEEEE. Losses at the gene ends were 0 bases for V and 4 bases for J; bases not matched to a gene: 4. In DNA, the CDR3 is TGTGCCAGCAGCTTGGGGGTAGCGGGTTACAATGAGCAGTTCTTC. This translates into CASSLGVAGYNEQFF. Based on the CDR3 plus reference TRBV5-6 and TRBJ2-1, the full variable domain is DAGVTQSPTHLIKTRGQQVTLRCSPKSGHDTVSWYQQALGQGPQFIFQYYEEEERQRGNFPDRFSGHQFPNYSSELNVNALLLGDSALYLCASSLGVAGYNEQFFGPGTRLTVL.

The CDR3 region is CAISESVLEGYTF. CDR3 DNA sequence: TGTGCCATCAGTGAGAGTGTACTGGAGGGCTACACCTTC. The V gene is TRBV10-3, the J gene TRBJ1-2, with D unclear. Germline V gene lookup returns CDR1 ENHRY and CDR2 SYGVKD. V lost 2 bases and J 8 bases, leaving 12 bases between the germline ends. The CDR3 has 13 residues.

The chain joins TRBV19 to TRBJ2-3, with D perhaps matching TRBD2 (6 bases). From germline, CDR1 is LNHDA and CDR2 SQIVND (reference sequence). The V end lost 3 bases, the J end lost 2 bases, and 9 bases lay between the germline ends. The CDR3 has 14 residues. Written as DNA, the CDR3 is TGTGCCAGTAGTATTGGCGGGGTCACAGATACGCAGTATTTT. It is translated as CASSIGGVTDTQYF. Using reference TRBV19 and TRBJ2-3 for the parts outside the CDR3, the full variable domain is DGGITQSPKYLFRKEGQNVTLSCEQNLNHDAMYWYRQDPGQGLRLIYYSQIVNDFQKGDIAEGYSVSREKKESFPLTVTSAQKNPTAFYLCASSIGGVTDTQYFGPGTRLTVL.

The chain couples TRBV12-3 or TRBV12-4 to TRBJ2-4; D perhaps matches TRBD1 (6 bases). Trimming took off 6 bases at V and 6 bases at J, with 9 bases between the two ends. The CDR3 is made up of 12 amino acids. The DNA of the CDR3 is TGTGCCAGCAGCCGGACAGCAAACATTCAGTACTTC. Encoded protein: CASSRTANIQYF.

This chain joins TRBV24-1 and TRBJ2-5, with D possibly being TRBD1 (5 bases). The V gene lost 5 bases and the J gene lost 3 bases, with 12 bases spanning the gap. Germline V lookup: CDR1 KGHDR, CDR2 SFDVKD. CDR3 size: 14 residues. This chain's CDR3 is CATSGGHPKETQYF. The CDR3 nucleotides read TGTGCCACCAGTGGGGGCCACCCTAAAGAGACCCAGTACTTC.

This clone was observed a few times. This chain's CDR3 is CASSQDQGGRNTIYF. The DNA for the CDR3 is TGTGCCAGCAGCCAAGATCAAGGAGGGAGAAACACCATATATTTT. V is TRBV4-2 and J is TRBJ1-3; D ambiguous. This CDR3 is 15 amino acids long. Germline CDR1 LGHNA, CDR2 YNFKEQ. The V end lost 0 bases, the J end lost 5 bases, and 11 bases lay between the germline ends.